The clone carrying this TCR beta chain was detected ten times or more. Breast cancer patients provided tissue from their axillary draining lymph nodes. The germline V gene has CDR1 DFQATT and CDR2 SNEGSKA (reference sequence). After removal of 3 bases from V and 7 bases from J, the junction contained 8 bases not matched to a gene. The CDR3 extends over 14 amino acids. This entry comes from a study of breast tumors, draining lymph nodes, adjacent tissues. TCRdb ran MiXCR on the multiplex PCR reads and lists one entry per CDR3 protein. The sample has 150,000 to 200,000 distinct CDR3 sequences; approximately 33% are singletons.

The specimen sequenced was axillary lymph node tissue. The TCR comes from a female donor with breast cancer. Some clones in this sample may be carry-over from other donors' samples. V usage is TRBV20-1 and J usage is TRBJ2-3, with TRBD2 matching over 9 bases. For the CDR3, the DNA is TGCAGTGCTAGCAGGACTAGCGCCCATAATACGCAGTATTTT. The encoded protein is CSASRTSAHNTQYF.